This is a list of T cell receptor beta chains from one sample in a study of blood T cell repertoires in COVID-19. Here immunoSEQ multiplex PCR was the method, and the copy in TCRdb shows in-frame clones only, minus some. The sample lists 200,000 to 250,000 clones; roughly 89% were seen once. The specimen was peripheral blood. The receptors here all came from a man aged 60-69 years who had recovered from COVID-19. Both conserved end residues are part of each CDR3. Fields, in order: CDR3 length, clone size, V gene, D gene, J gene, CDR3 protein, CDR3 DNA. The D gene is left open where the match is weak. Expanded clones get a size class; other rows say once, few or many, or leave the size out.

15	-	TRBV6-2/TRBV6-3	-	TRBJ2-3	CASNPDGRLGNTQYF	TGTGCCAGCAACCCCGACGGTAGGCTCGGGAATACGCAGTATTTT
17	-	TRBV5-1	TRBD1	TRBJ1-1	CASSLRRTGGAGTEAFF	TGCGCCAGCAGCTTGCGGAGGACAGGGGGCGCGGGGACTGAAGCTTTCTTT
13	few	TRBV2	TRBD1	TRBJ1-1	CACLQGEITEAFF	TGTGCCTGCTTACAGGGGGAGATCACTGAAGCTTTCTTT
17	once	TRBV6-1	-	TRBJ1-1	CASSASYPVRDNKGAFF	TGTGCCAGCAGTGCTTCCTACCCTGTCCGGGACAACAAGGGGGCTTTCTTT
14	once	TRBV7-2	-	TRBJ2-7	CASSLANSRYEQYF	TGTGCCAGCAGCTTAGCGAACAGCCGCTACGAGCAGTACTTC
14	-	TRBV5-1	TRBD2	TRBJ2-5	CASSLALAGLTQYF	TGCGCCAGCAGCTTAGCACTAGCGGGATTAACCCAGTACTTC
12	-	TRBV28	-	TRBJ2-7	CASSLRLAGQYF	TGTGCCAGCAGTTTGCGACTGGCTGGGCAGTACTTC
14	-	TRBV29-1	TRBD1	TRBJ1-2	CSVPPGQGGYGYTF	TGCAGCGTTCCCCCGGGACAGGGTGGTTATGGCTACACCTTC
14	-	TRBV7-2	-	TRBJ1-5	CASSLGHLNQPQHF	TGTGCCAGCAGCTTAGGACATTTAAATCAGCCCCAGCATTTT
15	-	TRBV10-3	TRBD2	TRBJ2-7	CAISGTSGGGVEQYF	TGTGCCATCAGCGGAACTAGCGGGGGAGGGGTTGAGCAGTACTTC
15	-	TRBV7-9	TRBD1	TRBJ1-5	CASSIGQGANQPQHF	TGTGCCAGCAGCATAGGACAGGGGGCCAATCAGCCCCAGCATTTT
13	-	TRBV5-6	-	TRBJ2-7	CASGRLSSYEQYF	TGTGCCAGCGGCAGGCTGAGCTCCTACGAGCAGTACTTC
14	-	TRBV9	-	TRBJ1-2	CASSPMDRGYGYTF	TGTGCCAGCAGCCCGATGGACAGAGGGTATGGCTACACCTTC
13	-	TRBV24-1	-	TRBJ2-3	CATSDGRTDTQYF	TGTGCCACCAGTGACGGTCGCACAGATACGCAGTATTTT
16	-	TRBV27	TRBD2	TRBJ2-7	CASSSGTSGVLYEQYF	TGTGCCAGCAGTTCCGGGACTAGCGGGGTCCTCTACGAGCAGTACTTC
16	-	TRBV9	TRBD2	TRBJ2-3	CASSVRLAGFTDTQYF	TGTGCCAGCAGCGTTAGACTAGCGGGATTCACAGATACGCAGTATTTT
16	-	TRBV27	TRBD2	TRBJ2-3	CASSRGTSPSTDTQYF	TGTGCCAGCAGTAGGGGGACTAGCCCTAGCACAGATACGCAGTATTTT
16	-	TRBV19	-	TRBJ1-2	CASSNLDIPRIYGYTF	TGTGCCAGTAGTAACCTGGACATCCCTCGGATCTATGGCTACACCTTC
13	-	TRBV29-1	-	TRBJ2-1	CSVALGGYNEQFF	TGCAGCGTTGCTCTCGGAGGCTACAATGAGCAGTTCTTC
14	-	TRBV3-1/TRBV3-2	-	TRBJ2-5	CASSPSGGLETQYF	TGTGCCAGCAGCCCCTCGGGGGGCTTAGAGACCCAGTACTTC
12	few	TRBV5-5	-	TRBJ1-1	CASRRGGTEAFF	TGTGCCAGCAGAAGGGGGGGCACTGAAGCTTTCTTT
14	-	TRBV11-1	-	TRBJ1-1	CASSFPGANTEAFF	TGTGCCAGCAGCTTTCCAGGGGCGAACACTGAAGCTTTCTTT